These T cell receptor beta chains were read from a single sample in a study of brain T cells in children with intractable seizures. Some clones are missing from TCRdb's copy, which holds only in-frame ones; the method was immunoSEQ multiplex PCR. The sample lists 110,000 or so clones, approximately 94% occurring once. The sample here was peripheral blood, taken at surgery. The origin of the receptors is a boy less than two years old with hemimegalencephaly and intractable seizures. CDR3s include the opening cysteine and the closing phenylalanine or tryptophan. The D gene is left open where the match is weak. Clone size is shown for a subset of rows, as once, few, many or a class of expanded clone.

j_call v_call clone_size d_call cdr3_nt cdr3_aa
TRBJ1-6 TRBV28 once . TGTGCCAGCGTTTCCCGCCCGGGGTATAATTCACCCCTCCACTTT CASVSRPGYNSPLHF
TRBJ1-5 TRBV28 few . TGTGCCAGCAGTTGGCGAGGTCAGCCCCAGCATTTT CASSWRGQPQHF
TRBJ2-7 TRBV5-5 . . TGTGCCAGCAGTCTCAGCGGACCCCCGGGCTACGAGCAGTACTTC CASSLSGPPGYEQYF
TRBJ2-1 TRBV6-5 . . TGTGCCAGCACCCCCCGGGGAAGCTCCTACAATGAGCAGTTCTTC CASTPRGSSYNEQFF
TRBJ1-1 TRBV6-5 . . TGTGCCAGCACTCCCCAGGTGTTCACTGAAGCTTTCTTT CASTPQVFTEAFF
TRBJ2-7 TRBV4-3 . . TGCGCCAGCAGCCAAGATGGTGTGGGATATGGGGAGCAGTACTTC CASSQDGVGYGEQYF
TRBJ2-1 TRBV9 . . TGTGCCAGCAGCGTAGCCAGCTTCAGCGGGTCAGCGCAGTTCTTC CASSVASFSGSAQFF
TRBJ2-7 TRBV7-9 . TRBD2 TGTGCCAGCAGCCCCGGGGGACTAGCGGGAGCCTACAAAGAGCAGTACTTC CASSPGGLAGAYKEQYF
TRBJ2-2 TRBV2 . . TGTGCCAGCAGTGTAAAAGGCAGGCTTAACACCGGGGAGCTGTTTTTT CASSVKGRLNTGELFF
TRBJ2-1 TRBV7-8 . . TGTGCCAGCAGCTTACTTGTACAGGGAGACGAGCAGTTCTTC CASSLLVQGDEQFF
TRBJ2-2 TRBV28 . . TGTGCCAGCAGTCCTCTGGGCTCCGGGGAGCTGTTTTTT CASSPLGSGELFF
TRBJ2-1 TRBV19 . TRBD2 TGTGCCAGTAGTATAACTAGCGGGAGGTATGAGCAGTTCTTC CASSITSGRYEQFF
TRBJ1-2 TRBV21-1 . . TGTGCCAGCAGCTCATGCCGGGACGGGCATGGCTACACCTTC CASSSCRDGHGYTF
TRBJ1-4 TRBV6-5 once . TGTGCCAGCAGTTACTCGACCGGGGGGCGTGAAAAACTGTTTTTT CASSYSTGGREKLFF
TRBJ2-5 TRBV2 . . TGTGCCAGGCGAAGTAACCAAGAGACCCAGTACTTC CARRSNQETQYF
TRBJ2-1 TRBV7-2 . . TGTGCCAGCAGCTTAGACGGGAATTCCTACAATGAGCAGTTCTTC CASSLDGNSYNEQFF
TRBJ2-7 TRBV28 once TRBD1 TGTGCCAGCACAGATTACTTGGGACAGGGTGGATACGAGCAGTACTTC CASTDYLGQGGYEQYF
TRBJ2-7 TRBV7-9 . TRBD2 TGTGCCAGCAGCGGGAGGGAGGGAACCACCCCCTACGAGCAGTACTTC CASSGREGTTPYEQYF
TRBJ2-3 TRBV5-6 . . TGTGCCAGCAGCTTCCCCACCACCACAGATACGCAGTATTTT CASSFPTTTDTQYF
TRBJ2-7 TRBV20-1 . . TGCAGTGCTAGTGGATCCCACTACGAGCAGTACTTC CSASGSHYEQYF
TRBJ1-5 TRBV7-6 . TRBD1 TGTGCCAGCAGCCCCGGGGACAGGGCCGGGTCCCAGCATTTT CASSPGDRAGSQHF
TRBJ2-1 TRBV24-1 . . TGTGCCACCAGTGATTTGGGGGGCGGGAATTTCAATGAGCAGTTCTTC CATSDLGGGNFNEQFF
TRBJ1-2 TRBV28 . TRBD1 TGTGCCAGCAGTTCAACTAGCCCGAGACCGGGACAGGGGCTCTATGGCTACACCTTC CASSSTSPRPGQGLYGYTF
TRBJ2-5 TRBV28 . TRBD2 TGTGCCAGCAGTTCGATCCTAGCGGGACCTCAAGAGACCCAGTACTTC CASSSILAGPQETQYF
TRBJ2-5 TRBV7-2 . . TGTGCCAGCAGCCAACCCCCGGGGCGGGAGACCCAGTACTTC CASSQPPGRETQYF
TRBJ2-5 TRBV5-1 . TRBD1 TGCGCCAGCAGCTTGGGAGACAGGGGGCAAACCCAGTACTTC CASSLGDRGQTQYF
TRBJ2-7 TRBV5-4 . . TGTGCCAGCAGCTTGGGACTAGTGGGATACGAGCAGTACTTC CASSLGLVGYEQYF
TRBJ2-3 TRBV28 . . TGTGCCAGCAGTTTAACCGGGACCGGGGTTAAGCGCACAGATACGCAGTATTTT CASSLTGTGVKRTDTQYF
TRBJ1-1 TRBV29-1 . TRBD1 TGCAGCGTGAGGGGGCTCATGAACACTGAAGCTTTCTTT CSVRGLMNTEAFF
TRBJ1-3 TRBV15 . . TGTGCCACCACCCAACAGAGTGGAGACACCATATATTTT CATTQQSGDTIYF
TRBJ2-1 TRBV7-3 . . TGTGCCAGCAGCTTAACTGTTAATCCCAATGAGCAGTTCTTC CASSLTVNPNEQFF
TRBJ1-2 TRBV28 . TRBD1 TGTGCCAGCAGTCTGACCGGGACAGGCTATGGCTACACCTTC CASSLTGTGYGYTF
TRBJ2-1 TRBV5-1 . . TGCGCCAGCAGCGTGGTGGCAACCGCGGCCTACAATGAGCAGTTCTTC CASSVVATAAYNEQFF
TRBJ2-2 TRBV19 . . TGTGCCAGTAGGGTCAGGGGCGACACCGGGGAGCTGTTTTTT CASRVRGDTGELFF
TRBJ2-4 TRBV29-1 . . TGCAGCGCCCTACCGACAGAGGAGAAAAACATTCAGTACTTC CSALPTEEKNIQYF
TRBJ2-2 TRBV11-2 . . TGTGCCAGCAGCTTAATGGCGAACACCGGGGAGCTGTTTTTT CASSLMANTGELFF
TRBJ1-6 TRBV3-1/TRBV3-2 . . TGTGCCAGCAGCCAAGATCCAGGGTGGGGTAATTCACCCCTCCACTTT CASSQDPGWGNSPLHF
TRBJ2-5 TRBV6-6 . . TGTGCCAGCAGTTACTCACGGGAGACCCAGTACTTC CASSYSRETQYF
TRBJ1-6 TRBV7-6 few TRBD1 TGTGCCAGCAGCTTAAGAGGGGACAGTAATTCACCCCTCCACTTT CASSLRGDSNSPLHF
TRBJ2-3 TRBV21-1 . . TGTGCCAGCAGCCCTATCCTTAGGACTAGCGGGAGGGAGAATACGCAGTATTTT CASSPILRTSGRENTQYF
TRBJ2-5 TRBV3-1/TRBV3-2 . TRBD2 TGTGCCAGCAGCCAAGTTCCGATTGCGGGAGGGGAGACCCAGTACTTC CASSQVPIAGGETQYF
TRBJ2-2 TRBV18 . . TGTGCCAGCTCACCGAGTCAACATAGTGTAGCCGGGGAGCTGTTTTTT CASSPSQHSVAGELFF
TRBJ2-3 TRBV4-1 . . TGCGCCAGCAGCCAAGACCTCGGCGCGTCACGGGGGAGTGCGCAGTATTTT CASSQDLGASRGSAQYF
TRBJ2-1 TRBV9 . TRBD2 TGTGCCAGCAGCTTAAAGTCCGGGACTAGCGGGACCTACAATGAGCAGTTCTTC CASSLKSGTSGTYNEQFF
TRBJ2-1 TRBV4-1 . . TGCGCCAGCAGGGGGTCCGTGGAACAGTTCTTC CASRGSVEQFF
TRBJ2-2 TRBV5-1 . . TGCGCCAGCAGCTTGGATAATAGGGCTACCACCGGGGAGCTGTTTTTT CASSLDNRATTGELFF
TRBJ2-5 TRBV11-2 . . TGTGCCAGCAGCCAATACTCTCCCGGGATCTACCGTGCTTCGGAGACCCAGTACTTC CASSQYSPGIYRASETQYF
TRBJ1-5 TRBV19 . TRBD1 TGTGCCAGTAGTACCGGACAGGGGGCGAACAATCAGCCCCAGCATTTT CASSTGQGANNQPQHF
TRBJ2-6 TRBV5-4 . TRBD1 TGTGCCAGCAGCTTGGGGACAGGGGGCTCTGGGGCCAACGTCCTGACTTTC CASSLGTGGSGANVLTF
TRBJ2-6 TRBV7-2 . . TGTGCCAGCAGCTTAGCGGGAGTGCTTGGGGCCAACGTCCTGACTTTC CASSLAGVLGANVLTF
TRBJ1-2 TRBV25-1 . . TGTGCCAGCAGTGATCTCCAGCAGGACCCACTTTACTATGGCTACACCTTC CASSDLQQDPLYYGYTF
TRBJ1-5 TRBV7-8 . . TGTGCCAGCAGCCCCGGGGACATCAGACCCCAGCATTTT CASSPGDIRPQHF
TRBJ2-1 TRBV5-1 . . TGCGCCAGCAGCTTGGGTACAGATGCTTACAATGAGCAGTTCTTC CASSLGTDAYNEQFF